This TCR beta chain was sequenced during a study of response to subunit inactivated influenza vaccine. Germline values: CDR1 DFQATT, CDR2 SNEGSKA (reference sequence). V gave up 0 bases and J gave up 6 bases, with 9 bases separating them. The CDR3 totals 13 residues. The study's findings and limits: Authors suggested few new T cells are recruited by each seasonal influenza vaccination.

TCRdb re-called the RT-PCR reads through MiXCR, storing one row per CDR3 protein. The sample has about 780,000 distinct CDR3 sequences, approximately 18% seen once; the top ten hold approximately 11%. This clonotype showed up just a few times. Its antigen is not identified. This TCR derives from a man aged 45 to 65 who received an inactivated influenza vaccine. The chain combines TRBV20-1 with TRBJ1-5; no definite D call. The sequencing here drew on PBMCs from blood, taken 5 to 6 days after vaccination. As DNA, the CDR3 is TGCAGTGCTAGAGAAGGTGAGGTTCAGCCCCAGCATTTT. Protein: CSAREGEVQPQHF.